What follows are 5 T cell receptor beta chains derived from one specimen sequenced in a study of T cell repertoires in cytomegalovirus infection. TCRdb re-called the reads through MiXCR, storing one row per CDR3 protein. The sample contains fewer than 85,000 distinct CDR3 sequences, 40% to 50% of which appear only once. These receptors' targets are unknown. The sequenced sample was CD8+ T cells from cultured PBMCs, obtained from culture after CMV antigen stimulation. Source of these receptors: a human donor in good health (CMV status not recorded). Some clones in this sample may be carry-over from other donors' samples.

This clonotype was seen only a few times. The rearrangement joins TRBV7-9 to TRBJ1-2; TRBD1 is a possible D gene (6 bases). Trimming stripped 6 bases from V and 2 bases from J, with 16 bases between. This CDR3 comprises 15 residues. Germline values: CDR1 SEHNR, CDR2 FQNEAQ (reference sequence). The CDR3 DNA reads as TGTGCCAGCAGGACCGGAGGGGGGGAAAACTATGGCTACACCTTC. It codes for CASRTGGGENYGYTF.

The rearrangement links TRBV7-9 to TRBJ2-7; D call uncertain. Between the trimmed V and J ends, which lost 6 bases and 2 bases, there was a span of 8 bases. The length of the CDR3 is 12 residues. Germline V gene sequence: CDR1 SEHNR, CDR2 FQNEAQ (reference sequence). CDR3 DNA: TGTGCCAGCAGTTGGGAAACCTACGAGCAGTACTTC. Its protein is CASSWETYEQYF.

The chain uses TRBV27 and TRBJ1-1; D perhaps matches TRBD1 (6 bases). The CDR3 sequence is 15 residues long. Germline loops: CDR1 MNHEY, CDR2 SMNVEV (reference sequence). V lost 0 bases and J lost 12, with 20 bases in between. CDR3 loop: CASSLSASGDTDSFF. CDR3 in DNA: TGTGCCAGCAGTTTATCGGCATCCGGGGACACTGATTCTTTCTTT.

This clonotype was found a few times. CDR3 nucleotides: TGTGCCAGCAGCTCTGGACAGACGAACACTGAAGCTTTCTTT. This translates into CASSSGQTNTEAFF. The chain employs TRBV7-2 and TRBJ1-1; a weak D match, TRBD1 (6 bases). Trimming shortened V by 4 bases and J by 1 base, and 10 bases separated the two germline ends. The CDR3 sequence is 14 residues long. In germline, CDR1 is SGHTA, CDR2 FQGNSA. The full variable domain, rest sourced from reference TRBV7-2 and TRBJ1-1, is GAGVSQSPSNKVTEKGKDVELRCDPISGHTALYWYRQSLGQGLEFLIYFQGNSAPDKSGLPSDRFSAERTGGSVSTLTIQRTQQEDSAVYLCASSSGQTNTEAFFGQGTRLTVV.

This chain links TRBV7-9 with TRBJ1-4, with D uncertain. This CDR3 is built from 18 residues. Per the germline V gene, CDR1 is SEHNR and CDR2 is FQNEAQ (reference sequence). V was pared by 2 bases and J by 7 bases, with 23 bases between. CDR3 loop: CASSLTRAPGSLSEKLFF. CDR3 DNA sequence: TGTGCCAGCAGCTTAACCCGGGCTCCTGGCAGCTTAAGTGAAAAACTGTTTTTT. The full variable domain, completed using reference TRBV7-9 and TRBJ1-4, is DTGVSQNPRHKITKRGQNVTFRCDPISEHNRLYWYRQTLGQGPEFLTYFQNEAQLEKSRLLSDRFSAERPKGSFSTLEIQRTEQGDSAMYLCASSLTRAPGSLSEKLFFGSGTQLSVL.